The 13 T cell receptor beta chains in this list originate from one sample, sequenced in a study of Ad26.COV2.S vaccination and SARS-CoV-2 variants. Treatment here: over 15 received Ad26.COV2.S at low or high dose, single or two shots; 5 received placebo; per-sample allocation not given. Samples were taken on day 63 after the first vaccine or placebo injection. Some clones are missing from TCRdb's copy, which holds only in-frame ones; the method was immunoSEQ multiplex PCR. The sample holds about 430,000 clones; 90% are singletons and the top ten take less than 15%. The input for sequencing was peripheral blood, taken in a trial of Ad26.COV2.S vaccine versus placebo. All receptors come from a person between 18 and 60 years old who received the Ad26.COV2.S COVID-19 vaccine or a placebo.

The gene calls are TRBV7-2 and TRBJ2-1; 8 bases are shared with TRBD2. Looked up from germline, CDR1 is SGHTA and CDR2 is FQGNSA. The CDR3 is made up of 14 amino acids. J lost 7 bases, V lost 5 bases, and 7 bases had no gene match. The CDR3 DNA is TGTGCCAGCAGCCTTGGAGCGGGAGCTAATGAGCAGTTCTTC. It is translated as CASSLGAGANEQFF.

This chain links TRBV11-2 with TRBJ1-1, with 8 bases matching TRBD1. The CDR3 runs to 15 residues. V dropped 4 bases and J dropped 4; count of bases not matched to a gene: 8. The V gene's germline CDR1 is SGHAT and CDR2 FQNNGV. This CDR3 reads CASSYTGGVGTEAFF. CDR3 bases: TGTGCCAGCAGCTACACAGGGGGAGTGGGCACTGAAGCTTTCTTT.

This chain connects TRBV6-2 or TRBV6-3 to TRBJ2-7; D tentatively reads TRBD1 or TRBD2 (5 bases each). CDR1 and CDR2 from the germline V gene are MNHEY and SVGEGT. The ends were cut back, 5 bases at V and 4 bases at J, with 21 bases in the middle. The CDR3 runs 16 residues. The chain's CDR3 is CASSRGTAKKGYEQYF. CDR3 nucleotide sequence: TGTGCCAGCAGTAGAGGGACCGCAAAAAAAGGATACGAGCAGTACTTC.

The chain couples TRBV10-2 to TRBJ2-7, with TRBD1 as a possible D gene (5 bases). CDR3 length: 14 amino acids. The germline V gene encodes CDR1 WSHSY and CDR2 SAAADI. Trimming removed 4 bases at V and 4 bases at J, with 14 bases between. CDR3 in DNA: TGCGCCAGCAGTGGACCGAAGACAGCTTACGAGCAGTACTTC. It encodes CASSGPKTAYEQYF.

The chain couples TRBV7-9 to TRBJ1-1; TRBD1 might be the D (5 bases). V shed 2 bases and J shed 6 bases, with 13 bases lying between them. There are 14 residues in the CDR3. Germline V gene lookup returns CDR1 SEHNR and CDR2 FQNEAQ (reference sequence). The CDR3 coding sequence is TGTGCCAGCAGCTTATTTGGGGTGGGGGCTGAAGCTTTCTTT. Protein: CASSLFGVGAEAFF. The full variable domain, with the rest looked up from reference TRBV7-9 and TRBJ1-1, is DTGVSQNPRHKITKRGQNVTFRCDPISEHNRLYWYRQTLGQGPEFLTYFQNEAQLEKSRLLSDRFSAERPKGSFSTLEIQRTEQGDSAMYLCASSLFGVGAEAFFGQGTRLTVV.

The chain recombines TRBV5-6 with TRBJ1-6; D is possibly TRBD1 (5 bases). V was clipped by 2 bases and J by 7 bases, with 10 bases between them. This CDR3 has 14 amino acids. Per the germline V gene, CDR1 is SGHDT and CDR2 is YYEEEE. CDR3 sequence (DNA): TGTGCCAGCAGCTTCCCAGGGTGGAATTCACCCCTCCACTTT. Translated, it gives CASSFPGWNSPLHF.

The chain has TRBV4-1 and TRBJ2-5; D is ambiguous. The CDR3 extends over 15 amino acids. V was shortened by 4 bases and J by 2 bases, with 14 bases between the two germline ends. Per germline, CDR1 MGHRA and CDR2 YSYEKL. CDR3 sequence (DNA): TGCGCCAGCAGCCCCAAGGCCGGGCTTCAAGAGACCCAGTACTTC. It codes for CASSPKAGLQETQYF.

V and J are TRBV15 and TRBJ2-3; 8 nucleotides align to TRBD2. V was pared by 0 bases and J by 4 bases, with 9 bases of the junction left unmatched. Per the germline V gene, CDR1 is LNHNV and CDR2 is YYDKDF (reference sequence). The CDR3 totals 17 residues. CDR3 in amino acids: CATSRDKAGELPDTQYF. DNA of the CDR3: TGTGCCACCAGCAGAGACAAAGCGGGAGAACTCCCAGATACGCAGTATTTT.

This clone was recorded a few times. The genes are TRBV25-1 and TRBJ2-7; D possibly uses TRBD1 or TRBD2 (5 bases each). CDR1 and CDR2 (germline): MGHDK, SYGVNS. The CDR3 loop spans 13 amino acids. The V gene lost 9 bases and the J gene lost 3 bases, with 15 bases spanning the gap. The CDR3 DNA follows: TGTGCCAGTATGGGGGTTTTAGGCTACGAGCAGTACTTC. Translation: CASMGVLGYEQYF.

The chain uses TRBV7-9 and TRBJ2-5; perhaps TRBD1 as D (5 bases). Germline CDR1 is SEHNR and CDR2 is FQNEAQ (reference sequence). V lost 5 bases to trimming and J lost 4 bases, with 17 bases between them. The CDR3 has 15 amino acids. The CDR3 region has the DNA TGTGCCAGCAGCCAGAACAGGCTTGGACGAGAGACCCAGTACTTC. Translation: CASSQNRLGRETQYF.

Comment on this clone: The same CDR3 arises from other DNA sequences in this sample as well. V and J are TRBV20-1 and TRBJ2-7, with D hard to call. This CDR3 comprises 10 residues. Germline loops: CDR1 DFQATT, CDR2 SNEGSKA (reference sequence). The V and J ends lost 4 bases and 2 bases respectively, with 3 bases between them. The CDR3 DNA sequence: TGCAGTGCTACAGCCTACGAGCAGTACTTC. The encoded protein is CSATAYEQYF.

This sequence joins TRBV30 and TRBJ1-2; the D is unclear. V lost 2 bases, J lost 2 bases, and 9 bases lay in between. From germline, CDR1 is GTSNPN and CDR2 SVGIG (reference sequence). The CDR3 has 13 amino acids. The CDR3 DNA reads TGTGCCTGGAGTTCTCAGGAGAACTATGGCTACACCTTC. This codes for CAWSSQENYGYTF.

This clone was found a few times. Other DNA sequences in this sample translate to the same CDR3. The rearrangement links TRBV5-1 to TRBJ1-5; 7 nucleotides match TRBD1. The V gene's germline CDR1 is SGHRS and CDR2 YFSETQ. Trimming cost V 4 bases and J 2 bases; bases outside gene matches: 3. This CDR3 comprises 14 residues. CDR3 nucleotide sequence: TGCGCCAGCAGCACAGGGACAGGCAATCAGCCCCAGCATTTT. It is translated as CASSTGTGNQPQHF.